This T cell receptor beta chain derives from a study of blood T cell repertoires in COVID-19. The germline V and J ends were trimmed by 0 bases and 0 bases, with 16 bases remaining between them. This CDR3 spans 18 amino acids. Per germline, CDR1 KGHSH and CDR2 LQKENI. Method: immunoSEQ multiplex PCR; TCRdb's copy keeps in-frame clones and lacks some. The repertoire holds about 260,000 clones, with around 90% as singletons. The source material was peripheral blood. The sequence derives from a human donor in a cohort sampled during active COVID-19. V and J are TRBV18 and TRBJ2-3; D remains ambiguous. CDR3 sequence (DNA): TGTGCCAGCTCACCACCTCCAGGCCATAAAACTAGCACAGATACGCAGTATTTT. It codes for CASSPPPGHKTSTDTQYF.